Presented here are 6 T cell receptor beta chains from one specimen sequenced in a study of technical replicates of blood from a handful of donors. The assay was immunoSEQ multiplex PCR, and TCRdb's table has in-frame clones only and misses some. Among more than 80,000 clones listed, nearly 97% were seen once. Sequenced: T cells isolated from PBMCs. The receptor set was obtained from a human donor in good health.

The chain joins TRBV4-2 to TRBJ2-5; a possible D gene is TRBD2 (5 bases). The CDR3 is made up of 12 amino acids. The V end lost 6 bases, the J end lost 3 bases, and 8 bases lay between the germline ends. Germline V gene lookup returns CDR1 LGHNA and CDR2 YNFKEQ. The CDR3 region is CASRGLEETQYF. In nucleotides, the CDR3 is TGTGCCAGCAGAGGACTGGAAGAGACCCAGTACTTC.

This clone was counted once. This sequence joins TRBV7-9 and TRBJ2-7, with a tentative D call TRBD2 (6 bases). V shed 5 bases and J shed 2 bases, with 25 bases lying between them. The germline gives CDR1 SEHNR, CDR2 FQNEAQ (reference sequence). The length of the CDR3 is 18 residues. The CDR3 DNA sequence: TGTGCCAGCAGCCCACGACTGAAAGAAACGGGAGTTACCTACGAGCAGTACTTC. Protein product: CASSPRLKETGVTYEQYF.

V is TRBV28 and J is TRBJ2-1; 11 nucleotides match TRBD1. The CDR3 runs to 16 residues. V was pared by 7 bases and J by 5 bases, with 10 bases of the junction left unmatched. Germline CDR1 is MDHEN and CDR2 is SYDVKM. The CDR3 DNA sequence: TGTGCCAGCATGGGACAGGGGGAATCTTGGGACAATGAGCAGTTCTTC. This sequence encodes CASMGQGESWDNEQFF.

V and J are TRBV11-3 and TRBJ2-3; TRBD2 matches at 10 bases. The trim removed 8 bases at V and 5 bases at J, leaving 10 bases unmatched. The CDR3 is 15 residues long. The germline V gene encodes CDR1 SGHNT and CDR2 YENEEA. In DNA, the CDR3 is TGTGCCAGCTTTGCCGGGACTAGCGATTTAGATACGCAGTATTTT. The encoded protein is CASFAGTSDLDTQYF. Filled out from reference TRBV11-3 and TRBJ2-3, the complete variable domain reads EAGVVQSPRYKIIEKKQPVAFWCNPISGHNTLYWYLQNLGQGPELLIRYENEEAVDDSQLPKDRFSAERLKGVDSTLKIQPAELGDSAVYLCASFAGTSDLDTQYFGPGTRLTVL.

The chain combines TRBV2 with TRBJ1-2; 10 bases agree with TRBD1. Trimming cost V 4 bases and J 4 bases; bases outside gene matches: 12. The CDR3 is 17 residues long. Per the germline V gene, CDR1 is SNHLY and CDR2 is FYNNEI. The CDR3 sequence: CASSGQGAFIVRYGYTF. CDR3 sequence (DNA): TGTGCCAGCAGTGGACAGGGGGCCTTCATTGTACGCTATGGCTACACCTTC.

This sequence joins TRBV5-1 and TRBJ2-3, with TRBD1 matching over 9 bases. V shed 4 bases and J 4 bases; nucleotides not matched to a gene: 10. The CDR3 length is 16 residues. The germline gives CDR1 SGHRS, CDR2 YFSETQ. The CDR3 sequence is CASSLLVGQGADTQYF. CDR3 in DNA: TGCGCCAGCAGCCTCCTTGTGGGACAGGGAGCAGATACGCAGTATTTT.